The rows below give T cell receptor beta chains drawn from one sample of a study of CD8 T cells in Susac syndrome. TCRdb reprocessed the immunoSEQ multiplex PCR reads with MiXCR, giving one entry per CDR3 protein. The repertoire holds about 200,000 distinct CDR3 sequences, with under 95% as singletons. Material for sequencing was CD4+ T cells from PBMCs. The origin of the receptors is a human donor in good health. Each CDR3 is given with its conserved first and last residue. The order of the fields is J gene, clone size, V gene, CDR3 protein. Expanded clones are given a class, and other clones once, few, many or no size at all.

j_gene: TRBJ1-6; abundance: .; v_gene: TRBV27; CDR3aa: CASSSAGARGGRNSPLHF
j_gene: TRBJ1-2; abundance: .; v_gene: TRBV7-9; CDR3aa: CASSYGTSGSYGYTF
j_gene: TRBJ1-2; abundance: .; v_gene: TRBV7-9; CDR3aa: CASSSSGGYTF
j_gene: TRBJ2-1; abundance: .; v_gene: TRBV6-2/TRBV6-3; CDR3aa: CASSYGSVRDVEQFF
j_gene: TRBJ1-5; abundance: few; v_gene: TRBV7-9; CDR3aa: CASSLGHSNQPQHF
j_gene: TRBJ1-5; abundance: .; v_gene: TRBV28; CDR3aa: CASQAGEEPQHF
j_gene: TRBJ1-1; abundance: .; v_gene: TRBV14; CDR3aa: CASSQVDSMNTEAFF
j_gene: TRBJ1-6; abundance: .; v_gene: TRBV7-2; CDR3aa: CASTLRGGIPKWGSSPLHF
j_gene: TRBJ2-5; abundance: .; v_gene: TRBV3-1; CDR3aa: CASKDRGLRETQYF
j_gene: TRBJ2-7; abundance: .; v_gene: TRBV12-3/TRBV12-4; CDR3aa: CASSQTGGQDEQYF
j_gene: TRBJ2-2; abundance: .; v_gene: TRBV2; CDR3aa: CASSARGLFF
j_gene: TRBJ2-1; abundance: .; v_gene: TRBV24-1; CDR3aa: CATSVGGAGDNEQFF
j_gene: TRBJ1-6; abundance: .; v_gene: TRBV29-1; CDR3aa: CSVENNSPLHF
j_gene: TRBJ1-1; abundance: .; v_gene: TRBV2; CDR3aa: CASSGVGPHEAFF
j_gene: TRBJ1-1; abundance: once; v_gene: TRBV5-1; CDR3aa: CASRRTFGAMNTEAFF
j_gene: TRBJ1-5; abundance: .; v_gene: TRBV19; CDR3aa: CASTTQGQGHQPQHF
j_gene: TRBJ2-7; abundance: .; v_gene: TRBV10-3; CDR3aa: CAISESRGQTYEQYF
j_gene: TRBJ1-1; abundance: .; v_gene: TRBV2; CDR3aa: CASGRDFNTEAFF
j_gene: TRBJ2-6; abundance: .; v_gene: TRBV3-1; CDR3aa: CASSARGTGAGANVLTF
j_gene: TRBJ1-2; abundance: .; v_gene: TRBV28; CDR3aa: CATWTGAYGYTF
j_gene: TRBJ1-3; abundance: .; v_gene: TRBV18; CDR3aa: CASSPPLPANVHTIYF
j_gene: TRBJ2-3; abundance: .; v_gene: TRBV9; CDR3aa: CASSFRDRNTDTQYF
j_gene: TRBJ2-3; abundance: .; v_gene: TRBV20-1; CDR3aa: CSAILGGDTQYF
j_gene: TRBJ1-1; abundance: .; v_gene: TRBV7-8; CDR3aa: CASSSRPRVNTEAFF
j_gene: TRBJ2-5; abundance: once; v_gene: TRBV9; CDR3aa: CASGRLAGPQETQYF
j_gene: TRBJ1-1; abundance: .; v_gene: TRBV5-1; CDR3aa: CASQGGSAEAFF
j_gene: TRBJ1-6; abundance: .; v_gene: TRBV30; CDR3aa: CAWSVKAGDSPLHF
j_gene: TRBJ1-4; abundance: .; v_gene: TRBV5-1; CDR3aa: CASSLEQGAGEKLFF
j_gene: TRBJ1-2; abundance: .; v_gene: TRBV9; CDR3aa: CASSVAVTYGYTF
j_gene: TRBJ2-2; abundance: .; v_gene: TRBV28; CDR3aa: CASRAPTGGSTGELFF
j_gene: TRBJ1-6; abundance: .; v_gene: TRBV7-8; CDR3aa: CASSLVLTENSPLHF
j_gene: TRBJ1-5; abundance: .; v_gene: TRBV6-1; CDR3aa: CATRQGINQPQHF
j_gene: TRBJ1-3; abundance: .; v_gene: TRBV4-2; CDR3aa: CASSQDVPWSSGNTIYF
j_gene: TRBJ1-5; abundance: once; v_gene: TRBV10-3; CDR3aa: CAISDSAKGYQPQHF
j_gene: TRBJ2-5; abundance: .; v_gene: TRBV5-1; CDR3aa: CASSLGDREEEYF
j_gene: TRBJ2-2; abundance: .; v_gene: TRBV7-2; CDR3aa: CASSSIVTGELFF
j_gene: TRBJ2-3; abundance: .; v_gene: TRBV7-2; CDR3aa: CASSFNIAGGLLADTQYF
j_gene: TRBJ2-1; abundance: .; v_gene: TRBV2; CDR3aa: CASSERSSYNEQFF
j_gene: TRBJ1-6; abundance: .; v_gene: TRBV27; CDR3aa: CASATVESSPLHF
j_gene: TRBJ1-4; abundance: .; v_gene: TRBV5-6; CDR3aa: CASSLVGRGEKLFF
j_gene: TRBJ2-6; abundance: .; v_gene: TRBV11-2; CDR3aa: CASSLQSSVSGANVLTF